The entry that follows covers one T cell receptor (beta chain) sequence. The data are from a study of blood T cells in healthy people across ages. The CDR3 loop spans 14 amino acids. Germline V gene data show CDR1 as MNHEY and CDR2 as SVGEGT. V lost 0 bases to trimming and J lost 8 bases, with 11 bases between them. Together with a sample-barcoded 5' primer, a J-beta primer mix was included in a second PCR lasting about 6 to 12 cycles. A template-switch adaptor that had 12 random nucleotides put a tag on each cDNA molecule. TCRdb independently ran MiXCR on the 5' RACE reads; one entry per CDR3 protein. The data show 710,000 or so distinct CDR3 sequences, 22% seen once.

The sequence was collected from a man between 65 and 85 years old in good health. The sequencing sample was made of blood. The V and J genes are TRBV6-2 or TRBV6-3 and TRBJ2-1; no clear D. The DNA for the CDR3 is TGTGCCAGCAGTTACTCGACCAGCAGGCATGAGCAGTTCTTC. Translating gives CASSYSTSRHEQFF.